The 3 T cell receptor beta chains below were found in one sample sequenced in a study of shared clonotypes between healthy human individuals. Only in-frame clones appear in the TCRdb table, and some are missing; sequencing was by immunoSEQ multiplex PCR. This sample carries more than 2,000,000 clones, over 90% of them seen once, and the ten largest clones take about 0.41%. The material sequenced was naive CD4+ T cells from PBMCs. As for subset: CD45RA+ positively selected. These receptors all come from a young man in good health. Some clones in this sample may be carry-over from other donors' samples.

The V gene is TRBV6-1, the J gene TRBJ2-7; 8 bases are shared with TRBD1. V shed 10 bases, J shed 4 bases, and the junction held 12 bases outside the gene matches. Germline CDR1 reads MNHNS; CDR2 reads SASEGT. The CDR3 covers 14 residues. In DNA form, the CDR3 reads TGTGCCACTAAATGGACAGGGACCACTTACGAGCAGTACTTC. Protein product: CATKWTGTTYEQYF.

This chain joins TRBV7-6 and TRBJ1-5; D might be TRBD1 (5 bases). Germline CDR1 reads SGHVS; CDR2 reads FNYEAQ. The CDR3 length is 13 residues. V lost 5 bases to trimming and J lost 4 bases, with 9 bases between them. CDR3 sequence reads: CASSRDQNQPQHF. The CDR3, as DNA: TGTGCCAGCAGCCGGGACCAGAATCAGCCCCAGCATTTT.

The chain is built from TRBV7-2 and TRBJ2-5; TRBD2 matches 8 bases. Germline assignment: CDR1 SGHTA and CDR2 FQGNSA. The CDR3 is 13 amino acids. V shed 3 bases, J shed 4 bases, and the junction held 1 base outside the gene matches. As DNA, the CDR3 is TGTGCCAGCAGCTTTAGCGGGACAGAGACCCAGTACTTC. The encoded protein is CASSFSGTETQYF.